The 15 T cell receptor beta chains given below trace back to one sample, sequenced in a study of shared clonotypes between healthy human individuals. The repertoire was sequenced with immunoSEQ multiplex PCR; TCRdb's copy has only in-frame clones and lacks some. Here the sample spans over a million clones, over 95% being singletons. The source material was naive CD4+ T cells sorted from blood. Noted subset: CD45RA+ positively selected. All receptors derive from a man aged 25-40 years in good health.

As regards this clone: Other DNA sequences in the sample encode the same CDR3. The chain has TRBV18 and TRBJ2-5; D is uncertain. V dropped 3 bases and J dropped 3 bases, with 5 bases sitting between them. The germline V gene has CDR1 KGHSH and CDR2 LQKENI. The CDR3 length is 12 residues. The CDR3: CASSPEEETQYF. CDR3 DNA: TGTGCCAGCTCACCGGAAGAAGAGACCCAGTACTTC.

The chain uses TRBV5-4 and TRBJ2-1, with TRBD2 matching 7 bases. Trimming cost V 0 bases and J 5 bases; bases outside gene matches: 8. Germline V gives CDR1 SGHNT, CDR2 YYREEE (reference sequence). The CDR3 sequence is 16 residues long. CDR3 DNA sequence: TGTGCCAGCAGCTTGGGGCCTAGCGGACCCAACAATGAGCAGTTCTTC. Protein product: CASSLGPSGPNNEQFF.

The chain carries TRBV27 and TRBJ2-5, with D unresolved. V dropped 8 bases and J dropped 0 bases, with 4 bases sitting between them. The CDR3 extends over 11 amino acids. Germline loops: CDR1 MNHEY, CDR2 SMNVEV (reference sequence). CDR3 DNA sequence: TGTGCCAGCCGTTACCAAGAGACCCAGTACTTC. This sequence encodes CASRYQETQYF.

The chain carries TRBV15 and TRBJ2-7; the match to TRBD2 covers 7 bases. The V segment lost 0 bases and the J segment 2 bases; nucleotides outside the gene matches: 4. This CDR3 has 15 amino acids. The V gene's germline CDR1 is LNHNV and CDR2 YYDKDF (reference sequence). CDR3 sequence reads: CATSRETSLPYEQYF. For the CDR3, the DNA is TGTGCCACCAGCAGAGAGACTAGCCTTCCCTACGAGCAGTACTTC.

The V gene is TRBV6-5, the J gene TRBJ2-1, with D perhaps matching TRBD1 (6 bases). The CDR3 sequence is 15 residues long. Germline CDR1 reads MNHEY; CDR2 reads SVGAGI. V dropped 6 bases and J dropped 0 bases, with 12 bases sitting between them. This chain's CDR3 is CASRGDRSSYNEQFF. CDR3 nucleotides: TGTGCCAGCAGGGGCGACAGGAGCTCCTACAATGAGCAGTTCTTC.

The chain employs TRBV29-1 and TRBJ2-7; 10 nucleotides agree with TRBD1. The CDR3 has 13 residues. Germline values: CDR1 SQVTM, CDR2 ANQGSEA. V trimming: 1 base; J trimming: 6 bases; junction bases outside the gene matches: 3. The CDR3 DNA follows: TGCAGCGTTGAAGGGGGACAGGGGAGCGAGCAGTACTTC. Translating gives CSVEGGQGSEQYF.

The chain has TRBV5-8 and TRBJ2-5, with D possibly being TRBD1 or TRBD2 (5 bases each). V was shortened by 4 bases and J by 5 bases, with 21 bases between the two germline ends. This CDR3 is 16 amino acids long. In germline, CDR1 is SGHTS, CDR2 YDEGEE. The CDR3 is CASSLGTTNTWETQYF. Written as DNA, the CDR3 is TGTGCCAGCAGCCTAGGGACGACTAACACTTGGGAGACCCAGTACTTC.

The chain employs TRBV10-1 and TRBJ2-7; 10 bases are a match to TRBD2. V lost 4 bases to trimming and J lost 7 bases; unmatched junction nucleotides: 7. This CDR3 spans 14 amino acids. Germline lookup yields CDR1 WNHNN and CDR2 SYGVQD (reference sequence). The CDR3 spells CASSASGRAREQYF. The CDR3 DNA sequence: TGCGCCAGCAGTGCCAGCGGGAGGGCCCGAGAGCAGTACTTC.

The chain recombines TRBV9 with TRBJ2-1; 8 nucleotides line up with TRBD2. J was trimmed by 4 bases and V by 0 bases; bases with no gene match: 12. The V gene's germline CDR1 is SGDLS and CDR2 YYNGEE. CDR3 length equals 18 residues. The CDR3 reads CASSVAGGRLMGYNEQFF. CDR3 DNA sequence: TGTGCCAGCAGCGTAGCGGGAGGGCGGTTAATGGGATACAATGAGCAGTTCTTC.

The gene calls are TRBV2 and TRBJ2-1, with 12 positions matching TRBD2. CDR1 SNHLY and CDR2 FYNNEI come from the germline V gene. This CDR3 is 14 amino acids long. V was clipped by 6 bases and J by 6 bases; unmatched bases: 3. CDR3 in DNA: TGTGCCAGCAGCCAGACTAGCGGGGGCAATGAGCAGTTCTTC. Its protein product is CASSQTSGGNEQFF.

CDR3 region: CASSQLAGAGNEQFF. Written as DNA, the CDR3 is TGTGCCAGCAGCCAGCTAGCGGGAGCTGGGAATGAGCAGTTCTTC. The rearrangement links TRBV11-2 to TRBJ2-1; TRBD2 aligns across 10 bases. The V gene's germline CDR1 is SGHAT and CDR2 FQNNGV. The V and J ends lost 5 bases and 7 bases, in that order; junction bases with no gene match: 8. The CDR3 is 15 residues long.

This chain links TRBV9 with TRBJ2-1; 8 bases are a match to TRBD2. The CDR3 length is 16 residues. Germline CDR1 reads SGDLS; CDR2 reads YYNGEE. With V trimmed by 4 bases and J by 10 bases, 16 bases remained unmatched. Here the CDR3 DNA reads TGTGCCAGCAGCCAATCGGGACTAGTCTCCACGAGGGAGCAGTTCTTC. It encodes CASSQSGLVSTREQFF.

The chain uses TRBV6-6 and TRBJ2-5, with D perhaps matching TRBD2 (5 bases). The germline V gene encodes CDR1 MNHNY and CDR2 SVGAGI (reference sequence). The CDR3 is 13 residues long. Between the trimmed V and J ends, which lost 7 bases and 4 bases, there was a span of 13 bases. CDR3 coding DNA: TGTGCCAGCATAATACGGGGTGGAGAGACCCAGTACTTC. This gives the protein CASIIRGGETQYF.

V is TRBV28 and J is TRBJ2-7, with no clear D. Trimming removed 8 bases at V and 3 bases at J, with 14 bases between. From germline, CDR1 is MDHEN and CDR2 SYDVKM. The CDR3 contains 13 residues. CDR3 nucleotide sequence: TGTGCCAGCCTTCACTCCACTCGCTACGAGCAGTACTTC. This encodes CASLHSTRYEQYF.

The chain carries TRBV7-8 and TRBJ2-1, with D perhaps being TRBD1 or TRBD2 (6 bases each). Germline assignment: CDR1 SGHVS and CDR2 FQNEAQ. The CDR3 is 18 amino acids. Deletions cut 1 base from V and 5 bases from J, with 21 bases between. CDR3 nucleotides: TGTGCCAGCAGCTTAGGGGGGGCTACGTTCCGGAGGGACAATGAGCAGTTCTTC. It codes for CASSLGGATFRRDNEQFF.